The present TCR beta chain was sequenced within a study of shared clonotypes between healthy human individuals. CDR1 is MDHEN, CDR2 SYDVKM, per germline. The germline V and J ends were trimmed by 5 bases and 2 bases, with 5 bases remaining between them. The CDR3 is made up of 12 amino acids. Per the original methods: ImmunoSEQ gave junction-only sequences without quality scores, so filtering differed. Sequenced by immunoSEQ multiplex PCR; TCRdb stores in-frame clones only, minus some. V and J calls and clone size are those listed in that table; D and trimming were worked out from the DNA. The table lists some 2,100,000 clones, nearly 97% of them singletons, with around 0.13% in the top ten.

The chain uses TRBV28 and TRBJ2-3; D remains ambiguous. The clonotype was recovered from a man between 18 and 29 years old in good health. Sequenced: naive CD4+ T cells sorted from blood. Subset indicated: CD45RA+ positively selected. CDR3: CASSKDTDTQYF. The CDR3, as DNA: TGTGCCAGCAGTAAGGACACAGATACGCAGTATTTT.